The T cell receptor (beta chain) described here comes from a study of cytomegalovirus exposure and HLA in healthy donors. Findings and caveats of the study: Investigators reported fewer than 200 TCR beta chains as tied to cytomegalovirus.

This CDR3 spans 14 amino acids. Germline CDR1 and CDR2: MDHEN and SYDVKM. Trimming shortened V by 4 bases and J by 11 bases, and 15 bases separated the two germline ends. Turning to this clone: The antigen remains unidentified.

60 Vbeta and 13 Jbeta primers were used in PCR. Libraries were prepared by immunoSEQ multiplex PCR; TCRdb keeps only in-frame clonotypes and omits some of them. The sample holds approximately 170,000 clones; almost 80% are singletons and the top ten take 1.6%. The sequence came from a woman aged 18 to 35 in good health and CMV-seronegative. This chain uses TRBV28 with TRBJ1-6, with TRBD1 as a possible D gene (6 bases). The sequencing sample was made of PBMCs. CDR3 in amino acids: CASSSTGLGTPLHF. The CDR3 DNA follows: TGTGCCAGCAGTTCAACAGGGTTGGGGACACCCCTCCACTTT.